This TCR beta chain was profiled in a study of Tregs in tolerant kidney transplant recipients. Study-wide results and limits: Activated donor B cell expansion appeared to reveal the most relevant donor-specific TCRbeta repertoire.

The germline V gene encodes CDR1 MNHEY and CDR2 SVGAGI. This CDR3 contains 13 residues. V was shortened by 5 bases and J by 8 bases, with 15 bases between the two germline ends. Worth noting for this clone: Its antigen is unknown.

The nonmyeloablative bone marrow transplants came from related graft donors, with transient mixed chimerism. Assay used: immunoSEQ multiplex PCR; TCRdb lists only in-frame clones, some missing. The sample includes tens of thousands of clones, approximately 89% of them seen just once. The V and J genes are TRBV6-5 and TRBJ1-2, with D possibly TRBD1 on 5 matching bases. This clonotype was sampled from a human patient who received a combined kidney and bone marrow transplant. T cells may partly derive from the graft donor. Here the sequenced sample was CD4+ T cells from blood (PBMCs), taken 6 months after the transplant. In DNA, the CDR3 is TGTGCCAGCAGTGCGGGACGAGACTGGGGCTACACCTTC. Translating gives CASSAGRDWGYTF.